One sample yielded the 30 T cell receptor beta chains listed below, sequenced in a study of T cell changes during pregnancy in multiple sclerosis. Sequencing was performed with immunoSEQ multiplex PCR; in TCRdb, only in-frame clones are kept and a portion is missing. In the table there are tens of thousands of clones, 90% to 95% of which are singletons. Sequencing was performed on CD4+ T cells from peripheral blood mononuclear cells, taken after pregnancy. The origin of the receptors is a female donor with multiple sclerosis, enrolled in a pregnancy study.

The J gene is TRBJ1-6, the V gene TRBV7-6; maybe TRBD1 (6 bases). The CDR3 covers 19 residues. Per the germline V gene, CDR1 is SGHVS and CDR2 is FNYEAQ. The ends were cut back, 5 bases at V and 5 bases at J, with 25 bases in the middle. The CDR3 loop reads CASSGSGTSADRNNSPLHF. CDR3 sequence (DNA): TGTGCCAGCAGCGGATCCGGGACAAGTGCCGACAGGAATAATTCACCCCTCCACTTT.

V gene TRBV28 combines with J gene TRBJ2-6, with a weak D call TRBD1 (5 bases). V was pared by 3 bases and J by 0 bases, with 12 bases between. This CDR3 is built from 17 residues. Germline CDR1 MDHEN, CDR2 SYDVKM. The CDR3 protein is CASSFGQGDSGANVLTF. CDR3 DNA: TGTGCCAGCAGTTTCGGCCAGGGTGACTCTGGGGCCAACGTCCTGACTTTC.

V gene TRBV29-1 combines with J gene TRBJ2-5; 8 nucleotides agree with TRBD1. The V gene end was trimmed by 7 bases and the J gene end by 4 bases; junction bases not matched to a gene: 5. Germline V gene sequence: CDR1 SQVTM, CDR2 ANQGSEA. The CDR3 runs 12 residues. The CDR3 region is CSADRGLETQYF. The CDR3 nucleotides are TGCAGCGCAGACAGGGGCTTAGAGACCCAGTACTTC. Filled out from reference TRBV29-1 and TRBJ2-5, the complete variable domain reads SAVISQKPSRDICQRGTSLTIQCQVDSQVTMMFWYRQQPGQSLTLIATANQGSEATYESGFVIDKFPISRPNLTFSTLTVSNMSPEDSSIYLCSADRGLETQYFGPGTRLLVL.

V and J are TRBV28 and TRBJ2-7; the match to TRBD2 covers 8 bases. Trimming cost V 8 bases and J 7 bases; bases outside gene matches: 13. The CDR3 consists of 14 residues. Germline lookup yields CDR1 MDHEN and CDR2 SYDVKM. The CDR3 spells CASATGGVPREQYF. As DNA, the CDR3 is TGTGCCAGCGCTACGGGGGGGGTGCCTAGGGAGCAGTACTTC.

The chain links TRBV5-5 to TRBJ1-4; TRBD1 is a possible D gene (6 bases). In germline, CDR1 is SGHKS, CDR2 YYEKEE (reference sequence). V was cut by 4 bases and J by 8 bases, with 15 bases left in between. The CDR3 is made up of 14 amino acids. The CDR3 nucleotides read TGTGCCAGCAGCCCCGGGGGGCCAGGAGAAAAACTGTTTTTT. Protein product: CASSPGGPGEKLFF.

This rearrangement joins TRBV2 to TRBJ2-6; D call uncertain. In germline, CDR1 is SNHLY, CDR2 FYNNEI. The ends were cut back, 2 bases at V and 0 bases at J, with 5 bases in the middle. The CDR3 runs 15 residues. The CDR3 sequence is CASSEQNSGANVLTF. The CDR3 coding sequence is TGTGCCAGCAGTGAACAAAACTCTGGGGCCAACGTCCTGACTTTC.

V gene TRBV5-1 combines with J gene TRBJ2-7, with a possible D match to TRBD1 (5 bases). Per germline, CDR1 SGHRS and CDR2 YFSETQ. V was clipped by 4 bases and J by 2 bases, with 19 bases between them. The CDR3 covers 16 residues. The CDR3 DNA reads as TGCGCCAGCAGCGACTGGTTGGAACAGGCGGCCTACGAGCAGTACTTC. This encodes CASSDWLEQAAYEQYF.

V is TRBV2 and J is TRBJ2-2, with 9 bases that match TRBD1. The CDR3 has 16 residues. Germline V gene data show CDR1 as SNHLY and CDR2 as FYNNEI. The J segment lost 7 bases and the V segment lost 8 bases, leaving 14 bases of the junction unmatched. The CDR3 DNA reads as TGTGCCAGCTCGAAAACACAGGGGGCGCGGGTCGGGGAGCTGTTTTTT. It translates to CASSKTQGARVGELFF.

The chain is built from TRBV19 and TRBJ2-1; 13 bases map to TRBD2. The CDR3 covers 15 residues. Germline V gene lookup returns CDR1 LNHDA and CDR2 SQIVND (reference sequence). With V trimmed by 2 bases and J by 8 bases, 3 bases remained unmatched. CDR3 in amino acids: CASSIRTSGSYEQFF. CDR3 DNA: TGTGCCAGTAGTATAAGGACTAGCGGGAGCTATGAGCAGTTCTTC.

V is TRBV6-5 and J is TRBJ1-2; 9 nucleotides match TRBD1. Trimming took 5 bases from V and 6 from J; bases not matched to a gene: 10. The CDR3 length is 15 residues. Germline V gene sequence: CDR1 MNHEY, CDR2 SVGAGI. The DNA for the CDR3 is TGTGCCAGCAGTCGTCCCGGGACAGGGTTCCATGGCTACACCTTC. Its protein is CASSRPGTGFHGYTF.

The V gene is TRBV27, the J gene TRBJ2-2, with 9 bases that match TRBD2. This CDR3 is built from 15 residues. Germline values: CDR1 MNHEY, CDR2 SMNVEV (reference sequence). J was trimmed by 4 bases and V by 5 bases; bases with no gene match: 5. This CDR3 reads CASSHSGSGTGELFF. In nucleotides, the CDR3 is TGTGCCAGCAGTCATAGCGGGAGTGGCACCGGGGAGCTGTTTTTT.

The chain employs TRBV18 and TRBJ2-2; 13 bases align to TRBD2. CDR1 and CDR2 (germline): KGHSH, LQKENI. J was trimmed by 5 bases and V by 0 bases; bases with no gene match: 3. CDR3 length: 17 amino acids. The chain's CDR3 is CASSPPGLAGATGELFF. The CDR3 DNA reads TGTGCCAGCTCACCACCCGGACTAGCGGGAGCAACCGGGGAGCTGTTTTTT.

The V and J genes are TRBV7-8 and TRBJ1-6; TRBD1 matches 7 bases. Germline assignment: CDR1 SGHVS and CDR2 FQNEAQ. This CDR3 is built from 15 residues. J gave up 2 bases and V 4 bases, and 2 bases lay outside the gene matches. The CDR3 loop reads CASSSGTAYNSPLHF. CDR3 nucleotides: TGTGCCAGCAGCTCCGGGACAGCCTATAATTCACCCCTCCACTTT.

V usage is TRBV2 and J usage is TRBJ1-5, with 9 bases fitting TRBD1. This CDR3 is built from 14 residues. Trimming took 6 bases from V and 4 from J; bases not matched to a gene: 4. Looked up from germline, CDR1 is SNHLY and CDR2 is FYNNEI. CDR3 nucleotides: TGTGCCAGCAGCCTAGGACAGGGGAATCAGCCCCAGCATTTT. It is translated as CASSLGQGNQPQHF.

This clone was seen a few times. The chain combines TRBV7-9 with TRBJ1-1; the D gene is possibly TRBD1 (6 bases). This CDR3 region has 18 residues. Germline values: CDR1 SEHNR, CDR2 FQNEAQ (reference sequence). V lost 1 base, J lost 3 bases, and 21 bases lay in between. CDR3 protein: CASSLVLGNRVSDTEAFF. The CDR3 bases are TGTGCCAGCAGCTTAGTGTTGGGCAACAGGGTTTCAGACACTGAAGCTTTCTTT.

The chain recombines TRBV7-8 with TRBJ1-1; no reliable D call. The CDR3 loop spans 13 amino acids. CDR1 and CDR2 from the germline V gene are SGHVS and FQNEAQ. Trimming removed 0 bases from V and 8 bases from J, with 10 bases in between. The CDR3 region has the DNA TGTGCCAGCAGCTTAGCGCTAATCACCGAAGCTTTCTTT. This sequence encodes CASSLALITEAFF.

In nucleotides, the CDR3 is TGTGCCAGCTCAAGCGGGACAGGAAGTCTCTCTAACTATGGCTACACCTTC. Translation: CASSSGTGSLSNYGYTF. V usage is TRBV18 and J usage is TRBJ1-2, with 8 nucleotides matching TRBD1. Germline CDR1 and CDR2: KGHSH and LQKENI. Trimming took 5 bases from V and 0 from J; bases not matched to a gene: 11. The CDR3 length is 17 residues. Filled out from reference TRBV18 and TRBJ1-2, the complete variable domain reads NAGVMQNPRHLVRRRGQEARLRCSPMKGHSHVYWYRQLPEEGLKFMVYLQKENIIDESGMPKERFSAEFPKEGPSILRIQQVVRGDSAAYFCASSSGTGSLSNYGYTFGSGTRLTVV.

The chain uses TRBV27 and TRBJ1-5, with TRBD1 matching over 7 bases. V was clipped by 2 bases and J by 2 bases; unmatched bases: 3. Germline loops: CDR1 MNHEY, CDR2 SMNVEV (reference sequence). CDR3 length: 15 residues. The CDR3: CASSLRGLGNQPQHF. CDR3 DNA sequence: TGTGCCAGCAGTTTAAGGGGGCTGGGCAATCAGCCCCAGCATTTT.

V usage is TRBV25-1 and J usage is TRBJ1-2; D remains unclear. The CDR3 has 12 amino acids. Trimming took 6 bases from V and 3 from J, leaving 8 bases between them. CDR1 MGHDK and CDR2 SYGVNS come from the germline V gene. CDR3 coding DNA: TGTGCCAGCAGCCGCGGCTACTATGGCTACACCTTC. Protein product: CASSRGYYGYTF.

The CDR3 bases are TGTGCCAGCAGCGTAGGTACAGGATTGAACACTGAAGCTTTCTTT. Translating it yields CASSVGTGLNTEAFF. J is TRBJ1-1 and V is TRBV9, with D tentatively TRBD1 (5 bases). The CDR3 has 15 amino acids. The ends were cut back, 0 bases at V and 0 bases at J, with 9 bases in the middle. Germline loops: CDR1 SGDLS, CDR2 YYNGEE. The whole variable domain, filled in from reference TRBV9 and TRBJ1-1, reads DSGVTQTPKHLITATGQRVTLRCSPRSGDLSVYWYQQSLDQGLQFLIQYYNGEERAKGNILERFSAQQFPDLHSELNLSSLELGDSALYFCASSVGTGLNTEAFFGQGTRLTVV.

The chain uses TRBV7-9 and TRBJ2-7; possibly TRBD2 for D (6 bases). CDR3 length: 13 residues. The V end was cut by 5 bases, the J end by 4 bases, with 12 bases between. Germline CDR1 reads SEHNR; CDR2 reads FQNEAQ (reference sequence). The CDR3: CASSHSAGYEQYF. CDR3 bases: TGTGCCAGCAGCCATAGCGCGGGGTACGAGCAGTACTTC.

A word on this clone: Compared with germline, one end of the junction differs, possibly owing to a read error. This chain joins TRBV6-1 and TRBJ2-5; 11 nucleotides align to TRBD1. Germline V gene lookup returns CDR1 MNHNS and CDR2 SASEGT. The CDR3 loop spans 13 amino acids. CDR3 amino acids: CASSEIRSDRGHF. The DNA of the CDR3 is TGTGCCAGCAGTGAAATAAGGTCGGACAGGGGGCACTTC.

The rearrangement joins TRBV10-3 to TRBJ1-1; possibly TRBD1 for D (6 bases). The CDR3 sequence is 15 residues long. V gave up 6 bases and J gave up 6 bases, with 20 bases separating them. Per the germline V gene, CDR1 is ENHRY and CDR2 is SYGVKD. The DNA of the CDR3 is TGTGCCATCAGGCGAGGGTCTGGGGGCATCGCTGAAGCTTTCTTT. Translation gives CAIRRGSGGIAEAFF.

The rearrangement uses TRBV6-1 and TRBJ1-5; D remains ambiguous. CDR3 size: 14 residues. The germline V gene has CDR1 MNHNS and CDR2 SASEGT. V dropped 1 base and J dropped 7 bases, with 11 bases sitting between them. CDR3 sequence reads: CASSEVLRSQPQHF. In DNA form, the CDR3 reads TGTGCCAGCAGTGAAGTCCTCCGAAGCCAGCCCCAGCATTTT.

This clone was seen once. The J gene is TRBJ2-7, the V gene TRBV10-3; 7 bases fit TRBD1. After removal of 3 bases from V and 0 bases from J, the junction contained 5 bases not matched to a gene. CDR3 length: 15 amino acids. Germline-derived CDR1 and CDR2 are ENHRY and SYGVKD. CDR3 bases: TGTGCCATCAGTGACAGGGGGAAGAGCTCCTACGAGCAGTACTTC. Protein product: CAISDRGKSSYEQYF.

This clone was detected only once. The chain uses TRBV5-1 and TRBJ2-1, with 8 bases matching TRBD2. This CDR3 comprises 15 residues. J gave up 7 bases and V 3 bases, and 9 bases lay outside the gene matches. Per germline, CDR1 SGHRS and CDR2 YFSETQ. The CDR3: CASSSGGAETNEQFF. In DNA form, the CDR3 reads TGCGCCAGCAGCTCGGGGGGGGCCGAAACGAATGAGCAGTTCTTC.

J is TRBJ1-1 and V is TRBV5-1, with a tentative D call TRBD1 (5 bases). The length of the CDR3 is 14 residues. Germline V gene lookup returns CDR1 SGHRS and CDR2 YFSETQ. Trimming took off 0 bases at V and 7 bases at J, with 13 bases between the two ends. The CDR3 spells CASSLEGQVGEAFF. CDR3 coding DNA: TGCGCCAGCAGCTTGGAGGGGCAAGTTGGTGAAGCTTTCTTT.

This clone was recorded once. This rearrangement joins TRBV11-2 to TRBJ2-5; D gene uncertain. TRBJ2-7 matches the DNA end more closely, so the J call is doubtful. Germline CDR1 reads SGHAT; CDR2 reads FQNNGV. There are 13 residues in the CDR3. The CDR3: CASSSFSAYEQYF. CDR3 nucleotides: TGTGCCAGCAGCTCCTTCTCTGCCTACGAGCAGTACTTC.

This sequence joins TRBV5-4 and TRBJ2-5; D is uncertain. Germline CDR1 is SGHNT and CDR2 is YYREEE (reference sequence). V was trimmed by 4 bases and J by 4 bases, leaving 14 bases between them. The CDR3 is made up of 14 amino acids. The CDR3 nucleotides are TGTGCCAGCAGCCTCTTGGCATCTCTAGAGACCCAGTACTTC. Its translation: CASSLLASLETQYF. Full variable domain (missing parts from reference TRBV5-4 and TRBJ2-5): ETGVTQSPTHLIKTRGQQVTLRCSSQSGHNTVSWYQQALGQGPQFIFQYYREEENGRGNFPPRFSGLQFPNYSSELNVNALELDDSALYLCASSLLASLETQYFGPGTRLLVL.

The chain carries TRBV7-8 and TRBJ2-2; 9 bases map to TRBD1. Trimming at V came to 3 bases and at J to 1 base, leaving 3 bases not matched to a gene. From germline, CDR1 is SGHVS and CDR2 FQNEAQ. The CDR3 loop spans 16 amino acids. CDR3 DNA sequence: TGTGCCAGCAGCTTTCCGGGACAGGGGAACACCGGGGAGCTGTTTTTT. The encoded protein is CASSFPGQGNTGELFF.